The next 4 T cell receptor beta chains were all read from a single sample in a study of blood T cell repertoires in COVID-19. Clones were sequenced by immunoSEQ multiplex PCR, and TCRdb holds only the in-frame ones, with some missing. The sample contains some 380,000 clones, 88% of which appear only once. The sample consisted of PBMCs or T cells enriched from blood (not recorded which). The receptors shown here come from a middle-aged woman with acute COVID-19.

The V call is TRBV4-1, the J call TRBJ1-2, with D tentatively TRBD1 (5 bases). Germline V gene sequence: CDR1 MGHRA, CDR2 YSYEKL. Trimming shortened V by 0 bases and J by 5 bases, and 19 bases separated the two germline ends. The CDR3 is 17 residues long. CDR3 protein: CASSQEMGQPLGYGYTF. CDR3 DNA sequence: TGCGCCAGCAGCCAAGAAATGGGGCAGCCCCTGGGGTATGGCTACACCTTC.

For the CDR3, the DNA is TGTGCCAGTAGAGGAATGAACCGGGACAGGTTAACAGAGACCCAGTACTTC. Its protein is CASRGMNRDRLTETQYF. This chain joins TRBV19 and TRBJ2-5, with 8 bases matching TRBD1. Germline trimming cut 6 bases from V and 4 bases from J; bases unmatched to any gene: 16. The CDR3 contains 17 residues. Germline lookup yields CDR1 LNHDA and CDR2 SQIVND (reference sequence).

The gene calls are TRBV20-1 and TRBJ1-1; the D is unclear. The CDR3 spans 13 residues. Germline-derived CDR1 and CDR2 are DFQATT and SNEGSKA (reference sequence). V lost 3 bases and J lost 2, with 10 bases in between. The chain's CDR3 is CSASEGVNTEAFF. The DNA for the CDR3 is TGCAGTGCTAGTGAGGGAGTAAACACTGAAGCTTTCTTT.

The chain employs TRBV7-2 and TRBJ1-6; 7 positions match TRBD1. This CDR3 region has 14 residues. In germline, CDR1 is SGHTA, CDR2 FQGNSA. V shed 5 bases, J shed 7 bases, and the junction held 5 bases outside the gene matches. The CDR3: CASSPGQENSPLHF. The CDR3 DNA follows: TGTGCCAGCAGCCCCGGACAGGAGAATTCACCCCTCCACTTT.